Listed below are T cell receptor beta chains from one sample, sequenced in a study of T cell repertoires in cytomegalovirus infection. TCRdb passed the reads through MiXCR, listing each CDR3 protein once. Of 70,000 to 75,000 distinct CDR3 sequences listed, just under 4% are singletons. The specimen sequenced was PBMCs. The receptors were sampled from a human donor in good health (CMV status not recorded). Some clones in this sample may be carry-over from other donors' samples. Both conserved end residues are part of each CDR3. Each record gives: V gene, clone size, J gene, D gene, CDR3 DNA, CDR3 protein. The D gene is left open where the match is weak. Size values are once, few and many counts, or a class for expanded clones, and some rows have none.

v_gene: TRBV12-3/TRBV12-4; abundance: many; j_gene: TRBJ1-1; d_gene: -; CDR3nt: TGTGCCAGCAGTTTAGGTCGCGGGGCACGGCAATCGAACACTGAAGCTTTCTTT; CDR3aa: CASSLGRGARQSNTEAFF
v_gene: TRBV7-2; abundance: many; j_gene: TRBJ2-7; d_gene: TRBD2; CDR3nt: TGTGCCAGCAGCTCACGTAGCGGGGGCTCCTACGAGCAGTACTTC; CDR3aa: CASSSRSGGSYEQYF
v_gene: TRBV7-2; abundance: many; j_gene: TRBJ1-1; d_gene: -; CDR3nt: TGTGCCAGCAGACGTATTTTTGGACAAGAGAACACTGAAGCTTTCTTT; CDR3aa: CASRRIFGQENTEAFF
v_gene: TRBV7-2; abundance: many; j_gene: TRBJ1-2; d_gene: -; CDR3nt: TGTGCCAGCAGCTTACCCGGGACTTTGCACTATGGCTACACCTTC; CDR3aa: CASSLPGTLHYGYTF
v_gene: TRBV7-3; abundance: -; j_gene: TRBJ2-3; d_gene: -; CDR3nt: TGTGCCAGCAGCTTAAGGGGGGCCGCTACGCAGTATTTT; CDR3aa: CASSLRGAATQYF
v_gene: TRBV7-9; abundance: many; j_gene: TRBJ1-1; d_gene: -; CDR3nt: TGTGCCAGCAGCTCCAGTGCAGTTGAAGCTTTCTTT; CDR3aa: CASSSSAVEAFF
v_gene: TRBV6-2/TRBV6-3; abundance: many; j_gene: TRBJ2-3; d_gene: -; CDR3nt: TGTGCCAGCAGTGAGGGAGGCGTACGGGATACGCAGTATTTT; CDR3aa: CASSEGGVRDTQYF
v_gene: TRBV6-1; abundance: many; j_gene: TRBJ2-7; d_gene: TRBD2; CDR3nt: TGTGCCAGCAGTTATGGGACTAGCGGGACCTACGAGCAGTACTTC; CDR3aa: CASSYGTSGTYEQYF
v_gene: TRBV11-3; abundance: many; j_gene: TRBJ1-1; d_gene: -; CDR3nt: TGTGCCAGCAGCTTAGTCGGGGCGGACACTGAAGCTTTCTTT; CDR3aa: CASSLVGADTEAFF
v_gene: TRBV7-8; abundance: many; j_gene: TRBJ1-2; d_gene: -; CDR3nt: TGTGCCAGCAGCAAAGGGGGTAGCTATGGCTACACCTTC; CDR3aa: CASSKGGSYGYTF
v_gene: TRBV5-6; abundance: many; j_gene: TRBJ2-5; d_gene: TRBD1; CDR3nt: TGTGCCAGCAGCTTGGAACTAGGGGGCGGTGAGACCCAGTACTTC; CDR3aa: CASSLELGGGETQYF